This TCR beta chain appears in the sequencing data of a study of T cells in Graves' hyperthyroidism and ophthalmopathy. For the study at large: Specimen type is peripheral blood, collected at initial diagnosis prior to any treatment.

V was cut by 5 bases and J by 8 bases, with 7 bases left in between. The CDR3 has 11 residues. Germline V gives CDR1 SGHVS, CDR2 FNYEAQ. Study-level findings and limits: Ophthalmopathy and stable hyperthyroidism were separated by a 13 V-J model.

What was amplified from RNA transcripts were TCR beta CDR3 regions. The HTBI primer set served for first-round RT-PCR of the TCR CDR3. TCRdb independently ran MiXCR on the multiplex PCR reads; one entry per CDR3 protein. Of hundreds of thousands of distinct CDR3 sequences in the sample, more than 14% were seen once. Uncontrolled infection, other autoimmune disease, pregnancy or lactation excluded patients. Cells are PBMCs isolated from 10 ml of fresh blood. The sample holds many counts of this clonotype. Its matching antigen is unknown. The chain recombines TRBV7-6 with TRBJ2-1; D not resolved. The receptor comes from a woman in her 50s with Graves' ophthalmopathy. The sequencing input was blood. CDR3 residues: CASSPGDEQFF. Here the CDR3 DNA reads TGTGCCAGCAGCCCAGGTGATGAGCAGTTCTTC.